These 27 T cell receptor beta chains originate from one sample sequenced in a study of control samples from healthy donors and cancer patients. Produced via immunoSEQ multiplex PCR; TCRdb's table is partial and in-frame only. The sample includes some 150,000 clones, around 94% seen only once; the top ten take about 15%. The sequencing sample was made of PBMCs. These receptors all come from a man aged 55-75 years with colorectal cancer.

The chain couples TRBV19 to TRBJ1-1; the D gene is possibly TRBD1 (6 bases). Trimming removed 2 bases from V and 3 bases from J, with 13 bases in between. Germline V CDR1 and CDR2: LNHDA, SQIVND (reference sequence). CDR3 size: 15 residues. The CDR3 sequence is CASSIKGEGYTEAFF. The CDR3 DNA reads as TGTGCCAGTAGTATAAAGGGGGAGGGGTACACTGAAGCTTTCTTT.

This clone was picked up many times. Additional DNA sequences in this sample encode the identical CDR3. The chain uses TRBV19 and TRBJ1-3, with D unresolved. The CDR3 is 12 amino acids. The ends were cut back, 1 base at V and 7 bases at J, with 5 bases in the middle. Germline V gene lookup returns CDR1 LNHDA and CDR2 SQIVND (reference sequence). The CDR3 protein is CASSIGGNTIYF. The CDR3 bases are TGTGCCAGTAGTATAGGAGGGAACACCATATATTTT.

On this clone: Other DNA sequences in the same sample also yield this CDR3. The gene calls are TRBV30 and TRBJ1-1; D unresolved. V shed 3 bases and J shed 4 bases, with 3 bases lying between them. The CDR3 sequence is 10 residues long. CDR1 and CDR2 (germline): GTSNPN, SVGIG (reference sequence). Here the CDR3 reads CAWSGTEAFF. Here the CDR3 DNA reads TGTGCCTGGAGCGGCACTGAAGCTTTCTTT.

This clone was observed a handful of times. The chain uses TRBV9 and TRBJ1-3, with a possible D match to TRBD1 (5 bases). The CDR3 is made up of 16 amino acids. V was clipped by 4 bases and J by 4 bases, with 18 bases between them. The germline gives CDR1 SGDLS, CDR2 YYNGEE. CDR3 DNA sequence: TGTGCCAGCAGCACCCGAGGCCGGGGGGTCGGAAACACCATATATTTT. This codes for CASSTRGRGVGNTIYF.

This clone was counted once. The chain couples TRBV6-6 to TRBJ1-3; 9 positions match TRBD1. Germline CDR1 reads MNHNY; CDR2 reads SVGAGI (reference sequence). The CDR3 consists of 15 residues. V lost 4 bases, J lost 2 bases, and 3 bases stayed unmatched. CDR3 nucleotides: TGTGCCAGCAGTTCACAGGGGGCGCCTGGAAACACCATATATTTT. Its translation is CASSSQGAPGNTIYF.

This chain links TRBV4-1 with TRBJ2-1; 7 nucleotides match TRBD1. This CDR3 is built from 14 residues. V trimming: 9 bases; J trimming: 5 bases; junction bases outside the gene matches: 10. Germline loops: CDR1 MGHRA, CDR2 YSYEKL. CDR3 region: CASKDQGGHNEQFF. The DNA of the CDR3 is TGCGCCAGTAAGGACCAAGGGGGCCACAATGAGCAGTTCTTC.

Comments on this clone: One junction end does not reproduce the germline sequence, and a read error may be involved. The V gene is TRBV6-1, the J gene TRBJ1-2; D gene unclear. In germline, CDR1 is MNHNS, CDR2 SASEGT. CDR3 size: 15 residues. The CDR3 sequence: CASTEGYRDSYGYTF. In nucleotides, the CDR3 is TGTGCCAGCACTGAAGGATACCGGGATTCCTATGGCTACACCTTC.

The chain couples TRBV6-5 to TRBJ2-4; D is unclear. The germline gives CDR1 MNHEY, CDR2 SVGAGI. Trimming left V 7 bases short and J 3 bases short, with 10 bases between. This CDR3 contains 13 residues. The CDR3: CASTPGSKNIQYF. DNA for the CDR3: TGTGCCAGCACCCCTGGAAGCAAAAACATTCAGTACTTC.

V gene TRBV27 combines with J gene TRBJ1-6, with 10 bases identical to TRBD1. This CDR3 has 14 amino acids. Germline V gene sequence: CDR1 MNHEY, CDR2 SMNVEV (reference sequence). V was pared by 7 bases and J by 10 bases, with 7 bases of the junction left unmatched. The CDR3: CASTPGQGFSPLHF. The CDR3 coding sequence is TGTGCCAGCACTCCGGGACAGGGGTTCTCACCCCTCCACTTT.

The chain recombines TRBV29-1 with TRBJ1-3; D remains unclear. The CDR3 runs to 12 residues. V shed 5 bases and J shed 0 bases, with 5 bases lying between them. The germline V gene encodes CDR1 SQVTM and CDR2 ANQGSEA. For the CDR3, the DNA is TGCAGCGTTCAGTTCTCTGGAAACACCATATATTTT. This encodes CSVQFSGNTIYF.

The genes are TRBV18 and TRBJ2-3; D gene ambiguous. The CDR3 consists of 12 residues. From germline, CDR1 is KGHSH and CDR2 LQKENI. The germline V and J ends were trimmed by 4 bases and 4 bases, with 6 bases remaining between them. The chain's CDR3 is CASSLYADTQYF. CDR3 nucleotide sequence: TGTGCCAGCTCACTATACGCAGATACGCAGTATTTT. Using reference TRBV18 and TRBJ2-3 for the parts outside the CDR3, the full variable domain is NAGVMQNPRHLVRRRGQEARLRCSPMKGHSHVYWYRQLPEEGLKFMVYLQKENIIDESGMPKERFSAEFPKEGPSILRIQQVVRGDSAAYFCASSLYADTQYFGPGTRLTVL.

The V and J genes are TRBV6-5 and TRBJ1-2; TRBD1 matches 7 bases. Trimming removed 5 bases from V and 5 bases from J; junction bases left unmatched: 8. Germline V gene sequence: CDR1 MNHEY, CDR2 SVGAGI. This CDR3 has 14 amino acids. The CDR3 nucleotides read TGTGCCAGCAGTCTCCGACAGGGTTGGTATGGCTACACCTTC. This gives the protein CASSLRQGWYGYTF.

The V gene is TRBV9, the J gene TRBJ1-4; 7 bases map to TRBD1. After removal of 4 bases from V and 7 bases from J, the junction contained 10 bases not matched to a gene. The CDR3 is made up of 15 amino acids. Germline assignment: CDR1 SGDLS and CDR2 YYNGEE. The CDR3 protein is CASSPRQGWGEKLFF. The CDR3 DNA reads TGTGCCAGCAGCCCCCGACAGGGATGGGGTGAAAAACTGTTTTTT.

J is TRBJ2-3 and V is TRBV28, with 8 bases lining up with TRBD2. V was pared by 1 base and J by 1 base, with 4 bases of the junction left unmatched. The CDR3 loop spans 16 amino acids. In germline, CDR1 is MDHEN, CDR2 SYDVKM. CDR3 coding DNA: TGTGCCAGCAGTTTATCGGGGGGGCGGGGCACAGATACGCAGTATTTT. Its translation is CASSLSGGRGTDTQYF.

The V and J genes are TRBV6-5 and TRBJ1-2; TRBD1 aligns across 8 bases. V gave up 4 bases and J gave up 6 bases; unmatched junction bases: 4. The CDR3 covers 13 residues. Germline V CDR1 and CDR2: MNHEY, SVGAGI. CDR3 sequence (DNA): TGTGCCAGCAGTTTAGCAGGGGGCGATGGCTACACCTTC. It encodes CASSLAGGDGYTF.

About this clone itself: The sample has other DNA sequences that encode this CDR3 too. V and J are TRBV5-1 and TRBJ1-4, with D perhaps TRBD1 (5 bases). Germline lookup yields CDR1 SGHRS and CDR2 YFSETQ. This CDR3 spans 14 amino acids. Trimming removed 0 bases at V and 8 bases at J, with 11 bases between. CDR3 in DNA: TGCGCCAGCAGCTTGGGGCAGGGAGGAGAAAAACTGTTTTTT. Translating gives CASSLGQGGEKLFF.

The CDR3 sequence is CASSLVPDTQYF. The DNA for the CDR3 is TGTGCCAGCAGCTTAGTACCAGATACGCAGTATTTT. The chain joins TRBV7-2 to TRBJ2-3; D is unresolved. The germline gives CDR1 SGHTA, CDR2 FQGNSA. V shed 1 base and J shed 4 bases, with 3 bases lying between them. The CDR3 covers 12 residues. The complete variable domain, with remaining parts taken from reference TRBV7-2 and TRBJ2-3, reads GAGVSQSPSNKVTEKGKDVELRCDPISGHTALYWYRQSLGQGLEFLIYFQGNSAPDKSGLPSDRFSAERTGGSVSTLTIQRTQQEDSAVYLCASSLVPDTQYFGPGTRLTVL.

The chain's CDR3 is CASSVEWRGGPDTQYF. The CDR3, as DNA: TGTGCCAGCAGCGTAGAATGGCGGGGGGGCCCAGATACGCAGTATTTT. The V and J genes are TRBV9 and TRBJ2-3, with 9 bases matching TRBD2. CDR3 size: 16 residues. Germline CDR1 reads SGDLS; CDR2 reads YYNGEE. The trim removed 0 bases at V and 4 bases at J, leaving 6 bases unmatched.

The V call is TRBV18, the J call TRBJ2-1; D may correspond to TRBD1 or TRBD2 (5 bases each). Germline CDR1 is KGHSH and CDR2 is LQKENI. Trimming left V 2 bases short and J 5 bases short, with 7 bases between. CDR3 length: 13 residues. The CDR3 DNA follows: TGTGCCAGCTCACCAGGGACCGACAATGAGCAGTTCTTC. It codes for CASSPGTDNEQFF.

The chain couples TRBV5-1 to TRBJ2-5; 11 bases map to TRBD1. Per the germline V gene, CDR1 is SGHRS and CDR2 is YFSETQ. This CDR3 has 15 residues. Losses at the gene ends were 3 bases for V and 5 bases for J; bases not matched to a gene: 6. CDR3 in amino acids: CASSSRGQGVETQYF. CDR3 DNA: TGCGCCAGCAGCTCCCGGGGACAGGGGGTGGAGACCCAGTACTTC.

This chain links TRBV9 with TRBJ1-4; D remains unclear. The CDR3 is made up of 14 amino acids. Trimming pared 4 bases from V and 6 bases from J, leaving 13 bases between. The germline V gene encodes CDR1 SGDLS and CDR2 YYNGEE. In nucleotides, the CDR3 is TGTGCCAGCAGCCCACGAGACTGGGATGAAAAACTGTTTTTT. Translation gives CASSPRDWDEKLFF.

The chain combines TRBV4-1 with TRBJ2-3; 8 bases agree with TRBD2. The CDR3 consists of 17 residues. Germline V gene lookup returns CDR1 MGHRA and CDR2 YSYEKL. J was trimmed by 7 bases and V by 0 bases; bases with no gene match: 12. The CDR3 DNA is TGCGCCAGCAGCCAAGATTTCGGGGGGGGTGTCGGATATACGCAGTATTTT. Its translation: CASSQDFGGGVGYTQYF.

The chain has TRBV2 and TRBJ2-2, with D unclear. V was clipped by 8 bases and J by 4 bases, with 11 bases between them. The CDR3 is made up of 13 amino acids. Per germline, CDR1 SNHLY and CDR2 FYNNEI. The DNA for the CDR3 is TGTGCCAGCTCCGGGCAGTTCACCGGGGAGCTGTTTTTT. Its translation: CASSGQFTGELFF.

The rearrangement uses TRBV27 and TRBJ1-6; D perhaps matches TRBD1 (6 bases). V was shortened by 6 bases and J by 7 bases, with 13 bases between the two germline ends. Germline loops: CDR1 MNHEY, CDR2 SMNVEV (reference sequence). The CDR3 runs to 14 residues. The DNA of the CDR3 is TGTGCCAGCAGCGGACAGTCGCGCAATTCACCCCTCCACTTT. As protein: CASSGQSRNSPLHF.

The gene calls are TRBV7-9 and TRBJ1-5, with 9 bases that match TRBD1. The CDR3 covers 15 residues. Germline V gene sequence: CDR1 SEHNR, CDR2 FQNEAQ (reference sequence). V lost 6 bases to trimming and J lost 1 base; unmatched junction nucleotides: 4. The CDR3 DNA reads TGTGCCAGCAGTTCTACAGGGGGCAGCAATCAGCCCCAGCATTTT. This encodes CASSSTGGSNQPQHF. Full variable domain (rest looked up from reference TRBV7-9 and TRBJ1-5): DTGVSQNPRHKITKRGQNVTFRCDPISEHNRLYWYRQTLGQGPEFLTYFQNEAQLEKSRLLSDRFSAERPKGSFSTLEIQRTEQGDSAMYLCASSSTGGSNQPQHFGDGTRLSIL.

V is TRBV15 and J is TRBJ1-6; maybe TRBD1 (6 bases). The CDR3 runs to 16 residues. Per the germline V gene, CDR1 is LNHNV and CDR2 is YYDKDF (reference sequence). V lost 0 bases to trimming and J lost 8 bases, with 14 bases between them. CDR3 coding DNA: TGTGCCACCAGCAGAGATCGCCTACAGGGCGATTCACCCCTCCACTTT. This gives the protein CATSRDRLQGDSPLHF.

The chain has TRBV14 and TRBJ1-2; 7 nucleotides match TRBD1. This CDR3 contains 15 residues. Germline values: CDR1 SGHDN, CDR2 FVKESK. Trimming cost V 3 bases and J 0 bases; bases outside gene matches: 4. The CDR3 region has the DNA TGTGCCAGCAGCCAGAGAGGGGGCGCTAACTATGGCTACACCTTC. Encoded protein: CASSQRGGANYGYTF.